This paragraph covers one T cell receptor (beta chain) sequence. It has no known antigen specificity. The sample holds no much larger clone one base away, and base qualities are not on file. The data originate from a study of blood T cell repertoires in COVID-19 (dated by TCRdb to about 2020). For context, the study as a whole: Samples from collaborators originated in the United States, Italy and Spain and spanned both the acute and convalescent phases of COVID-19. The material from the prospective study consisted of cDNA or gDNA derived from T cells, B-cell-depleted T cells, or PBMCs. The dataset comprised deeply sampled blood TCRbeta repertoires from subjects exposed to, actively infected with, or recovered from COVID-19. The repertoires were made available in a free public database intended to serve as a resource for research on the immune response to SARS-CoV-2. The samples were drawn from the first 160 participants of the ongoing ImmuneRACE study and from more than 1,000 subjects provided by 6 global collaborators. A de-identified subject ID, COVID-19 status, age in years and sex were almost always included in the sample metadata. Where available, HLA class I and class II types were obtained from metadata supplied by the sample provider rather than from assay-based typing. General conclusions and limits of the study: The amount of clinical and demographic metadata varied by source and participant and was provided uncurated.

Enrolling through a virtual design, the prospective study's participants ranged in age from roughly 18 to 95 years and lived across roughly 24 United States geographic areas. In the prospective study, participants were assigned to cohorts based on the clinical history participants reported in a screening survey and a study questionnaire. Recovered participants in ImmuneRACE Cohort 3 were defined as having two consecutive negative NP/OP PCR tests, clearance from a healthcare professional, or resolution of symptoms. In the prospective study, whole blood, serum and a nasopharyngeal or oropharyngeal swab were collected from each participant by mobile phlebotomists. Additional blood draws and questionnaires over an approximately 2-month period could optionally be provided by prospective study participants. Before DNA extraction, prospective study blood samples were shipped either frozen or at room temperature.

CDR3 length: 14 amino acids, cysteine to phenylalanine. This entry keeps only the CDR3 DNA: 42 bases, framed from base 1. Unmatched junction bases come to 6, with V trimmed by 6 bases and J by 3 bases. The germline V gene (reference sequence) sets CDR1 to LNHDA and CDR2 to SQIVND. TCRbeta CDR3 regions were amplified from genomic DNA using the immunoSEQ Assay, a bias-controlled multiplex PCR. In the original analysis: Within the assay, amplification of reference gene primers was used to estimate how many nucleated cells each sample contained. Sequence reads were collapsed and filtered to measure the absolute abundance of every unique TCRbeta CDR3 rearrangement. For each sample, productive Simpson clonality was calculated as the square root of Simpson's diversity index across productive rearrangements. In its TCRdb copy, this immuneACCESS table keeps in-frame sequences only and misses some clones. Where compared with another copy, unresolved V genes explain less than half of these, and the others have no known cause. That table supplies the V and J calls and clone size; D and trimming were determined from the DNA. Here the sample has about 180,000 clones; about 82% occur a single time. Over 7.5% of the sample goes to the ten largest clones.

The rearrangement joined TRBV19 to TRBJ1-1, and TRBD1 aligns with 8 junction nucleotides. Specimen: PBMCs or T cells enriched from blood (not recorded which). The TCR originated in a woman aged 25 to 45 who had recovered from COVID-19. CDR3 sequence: CASSWTGLDTEAFF. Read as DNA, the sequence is TGTGCCAGTAGCTGGACAGGGTTGGACACTGAAGCTTTCTTT. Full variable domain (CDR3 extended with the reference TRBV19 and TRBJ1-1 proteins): DGGITQSPKYLFRKEGQNVTLSCEQNLNHDAMYWYRQDPGQGLRLIYYSQIVNDFQKGDIAEGYSVSREKKESFPLTVTSAQKNPTAFYLCASSWTGLDTEAFFGQGTRLTVV.